The next 5 T cell receptor beta chains were all read from a single sample in a study of shared clonotypes between healthy human individuals. Profiled with immunoSEQ multiplex PCR; TCRdb holds only in-frame clones, not every one. Among about 480,000 clones listed, roughly 79% were seen once. Sequencing input: PBMCs. These receptors were taken from a middle-aged woman in good health. Some clones in this sample may be carry-over from other donors' samples.

As DNA, the CDR3 is TGTGCCAGCAGCCGGGTTAGCTTGAAGGCCAACGTCCTGACTTTC. It specifies CASSRVSLKANVLTF. The chain recombines TRBV14 with TRBJ2-6; D is uncertain. Trimming stripped 4 bases from V and 6 bases from J, with 13 bases between. The CDR3 sequence is 15 residues long. CDR1 and CDR2 from the germline V gene are SGHDN and FVKESK.

This chain connects TRBV4-3 to TRBJ2-5; the match to TRBD1 covers 8 bases. CDR3 size: 13 residues. Unmatched junction bases numbered 1, after V lost 1 base and J lost 6 bases. Germline assignment: CDR1 LGHNA and CDR2 YSLEER. The DNA for the CDR3 is TGCGCCAGCAGCCAAGTCAGGGGGCAGACCCAGTACTTC. Translated, it gives CASSQVRGQTQYF.

This chain joins TRBV5-5 and TRBJ2-7; D gene unclear. V was trimmed by 0 bases and J by 0 bases, leaving 10 bases between them. The CDR3 contains 15 residues. Germline V gene lookup returns CDR1 SGHKS and CDR2 YYEKEE (reference sequence). Written as DNA, the CDR3 is TGTGCCAGCAGCTTGGAATCAGCCAGCTCCTACGAGCAGTACTTC. Translated, it gives CASSLESASSYEQYF.

This chain uses TRBV7-3 with TRBJ2-6; D remains unclear. The CDR3 spans 16 residues. The V gene's germline CDR1 is SGHTA and CDR2 FQGTGA. Trimming cost V 5 bases and J 3 bases, with 14 bases left between them. CDR3 nucleotide sequence: TGTGCCAGCAGCCCGGAGCCCTGGGGTGGGGCCAACGTCCTGACTTTC. Its protein is CASSPEPWGGANVLTF.

This clone was seen a few times. Other DNA sequences in this specimen translate into the identical CDR3. V usage is TRBV18 and J usage is TRBJ2-5; TRBD2 aligns across 7 bases. Unmatched junction bases numbered 3, after V lost 3 bases and J lost 5 bases. Germline CDR1 reads KGHSH; CDR2 reads LQKENI. The CDR3 has 13 amino acids. CDR3 region: CASSPGGDETQYF. The CDR3 nucleotides read TGTGCCAGCTCACCGGGAGGGGACGAGACCCAGTACTTC.